These 16 T cell receptor beta chains originate from one sample sequenced in a study of blood T cells in healthy people across ages. A second about 6 to 12 cycle PCR used barcoded and J-beta primers. TCRdb ran MiXCR on the 5' RACE reads and lists one entry per CDR3 protein. The table shows roughly 900,000 distinct CDR3 sequences, with 45% to 50% occurring only once. The material sequenced was blood. These receptors originate from a young man in good health.

This rearrangement joins TRBV5-1 to TRBJ2-7; TRBD2 might be the D (6 bases). The DNA matches TRBJ2-4 better at its end, which makes the J call doubtful. The CDR3 extends over 16 amino acids. Germline CDR1 and CDR2: SGHRS and YFSETQ. As DNA, the CDR3 is TGCGCCAGCAGCTTGACTGAACGGGGGAGCAAAAACATTCAGTACTTC. Translation gives CASSLTERGSKNIQYF.

CDR3 in DNA: TGCAGTCCCCCGGCGGCGGGCAGACCTTTAGCCTACGAGCAGTACTTC. Translation: CSPPAAGRPLAYEQYF. The genes are TRBV29-1 and TRBJ2-4, with D perhaps matching TRBD2 (5 bases). The J call may be faulty, since TRBJ2-7 better matches the DNA end. Per germline, CDR1 SQVTM and CDR2 ANQGSEA. The CDR3 contains 16 residues.

This clonotype was seen only a few times. This rearrangement joins TRBV20-1 to TRBJ2-7, with 9 bases fitting TRBD2. The CDR3 length is 14 residues. Per the germline V gene, CDR1 is DFQATT and CDR2 is SNEGSKA (reference sequence). J gave up 4 bases and V 5 bases, and 9 bases lay outside the gene matches. CDR3 bases: TGCAGTGCTGTTCTGGCGGGGGGGCCTTACGAGCAGTACTTC. Protein: CSAVLAGGPYEQYF.

Many counts were recorded for this clonotype. The rearrangement uses TRBV6-4 and TRBJ2-1; D perhaps matches TRBD2 (6 bases). The CDR3 spans 15 residues. Germline assignment: CDR1 MRHNA and CDR2 SNTAGT. With 0 bases removed from V and 0 bases from J, the gap between germline ends came to 6 bases. Written as DNA, the CDR3 is TGTGCCAGCAGTGACTCTAGCGGCTCCTACAATGAGCAGTTCTTC. Translation gives CASSDSSGSYNEQFF.

There are a few counts of this clonotype. The CDR3 region is CASSLVPRQGFYGYTF. Here the CDR3 DNA reads TGTGCCAGCAGCTTAGTACCGAGACAGGGGTTCTATGGCTACACCTTC. The chain recombines TRBV7-2 with TRBJ1-2; 8 bases are a match to TRBD1. Germline values: CDR1 SGHTA, CDR2 FQGNSA. This CDR3 has 16 amino acids. Trimming at V came to 1 base and at J to 4 bases, leaving 8 bases not matched to a gene.

This rearrangement joins TRBV20-1 to TRBJ2-1; possible D gene TRBD2, 5 bases. The CDR3 loop spans 13 amino acids. CDR1 is DFQATT and CDR2 is SNEGSKA in the germline V gene (reference sequence). With 1 base removed from V and 3 bases from J, the gap between germline ends came to 7 bases. The CDR3 region is CSARAGDYNEQFF. The CDR3 DNA sequence: TGCAGTGCTAGAGCCGGGGACTACAATGAGCAGTTCTTC.

The V gene is TRBV2, the J gene TRBJ2-1; 8 bases align to TRBD1. V shed 8 bases and J 4 bases; nucleotides not matched to a gene: 4. Per germline, CDR1 SNHLY and CDR2 FYNNEI. The CDR3 totals 13 residues. The CDR3 nucleotides are TGTGCCAGCGGACAGGGCCCTTACAATGAGCAGTTCTTC. Translating gives CASGQGPYNEQFF.

The CDR3 nucleotides read TGTGCCAGCAGCCCGGACGGGGCCACCTACGAGCAGTACTTC. Encoded protein: CASSPDGATYEQYF. The chain links TRBV11-3 to TRBJ2-7; D assignment may be TRBD1 or TRBD2 (5 bases each). Germline V gene data show CDR1 as SGHNT and CDR2 as YENEEA. The CDR3 sequence is 14 residues long. V lost 5 bases and J lost 2, with 13 bases in between.

J is TRBJ1-2 and V is TRBV2, with D possibly being TRBD1 (5 bases). V was shortened by 8 bases and J by 7 bases, with 11 bases between the two germline ends. The CDR3 spans 11 residues. From germline, CDR1 is SNHLY and CDR2 FYNNEI. The CDR3 bases are TGTGCCAGCGACGGGGGGTCTGGCTACACCTTC. Its protein product is CASDGGSGYTF.

The chain links TRBV21-1 to TRBJ1-5. TRBV21-1 is recorded as a pseudogene. The CDR3 has 15 amino acids. The DNA of the CDR3 is TGTGCCAAGCCCCGGGGGCCTTATAGCAATCAGCCCCAGCATTTT. Translating gives CAKPRGPYSNQPQHF.

The chain has TRBV9 and TRBJ2-7, with TRBD1 identical over 9 bases. V trimming: 2 bases; J trimming: 1 base; junction bases outside the gene matches: 4. This CDR3 has 15 residues. Germline V CDR1 and CDR2: SGDLS, YYNGEE. The CDR3 reads CASSVRQGESYEQYF. In DNA, the CDR3 is TGTGCCAGCAGCGTTCGACAGGGGGAATCCTACGAGCAGTACTTC. The full variable domain, rest sourced from reference TRBV9 and TRBJ2-7, is DSGVTQTPKHLITATGQRVTLRCSPRSGDLSVYWYQQSLDQGLQFLIQYYNGEERAKGNILERFSAQQFPDLHSELNLSSLELGDSALYFCASSVRQGESYEQYFGPGTRLTVT.

The chain couples TRBV3-1 to TRBJ2-3; 10 nucleotides align to TRBD2. CDR3 length: 16 residues. V shed 8 bases, J shed 2 bases, and the junction held 10 bases outside the gene matches. Germline CDR1 is LGHDT and CDR2 is YNNKEL (reference sequence). The CDR3 region is CASLGGLAIYTDTQYF. In nucleotides, the CDR3 is TGTGCCAGCCTGGGGGGACTAGCGATTTACACAGATACGCAGTATTTT.

This chain connects TRBV7-2 to TRBJ2-7; 8 bases line up with TRBD2. The CDR3 consists of 15 residues. V trimming: 5 bases; J trimming: 3 bases; junction bases outside the gene matches: 9. Germline V gene sequence: CDR1 SGHTA, CDR2 FQGNSA. The CDR3 loop reads CASSPRGGRYYEQYF. The CDR3 DNA is TGTGCCAGCAGCCCCCGGGGGGGGCGTTACTACGAGCAGTACTTC. The full variable domain, completed using reference TRBV7-2 and TRBJ2-7, is GAGVSQSPSNKVTEKGKDVELRCDPISGHTALYWYRQSLGQGLEFLIYFQGNSAPDKSGLPSDRFSAERTGGSVSTLTIQRTQQEDSAVYLCASSPRGGRYYEQYFGPGTRLTVT.

The V and J genes are TRBV20-1 and TRBJ2-5, with D possibly called TRBD1 or TRBD2 (6 bases each). Gene TRBJ2-7 matches the end of the DNA better, so the J call may be wrong. Germline V gene sequence: CDR1 DFQATT, CDR2 SNEGSKA (reference sequence). This CDR3 contains 14 residues. The CDR3 reads CSATDPGAQYEQYF. The CDR3 DNA follows: TGCAGTGCTACGGATCCGGGGGCGCAATACGAGCAGTACTTC.

The table lists this clonotype with many counts. The chain carries TRBV2 and TRBJ2-2; 7 bases are a match to TRBD2. The CDR3 covers 14 residues. V lost 6 bases and J lost 0; bases outside the gene matches: 1. The V gene's germline CDR1 is SNHLY and CDR2 FYNNEI. The CDR3 DNA is TGTGCCAGCAGCGGACTAGCGAACACCGGGGAGCTGTTTTTT. Its protein is CASSGLANTGELFF. Drawing the rest from reference TRBV2 and TRBJ2-2, the complete variable domain is EPEVTQTPSHQVTQMGQEVILRCVPISNHLYFYWYRQILGQKVEFLVSFYNNEISEKSEIFDDQFSVERPDGSNFTLKIRSTKLEDSAMYFCASSGLANTGELFFGEGSRLTVL.

The chain joins TRBV3-1 to TRBJ2-1; TRBD2 agrees at 8 bases. Germline V gene lookup returns CDR1 LGHDT and CDR2 YNNKEL (reference sequence). The CDR3 length is 13 residues. V lost 6 bases and J lost 6; bases outside the gene matches: 4. The chain's CDR3 is CASRRGASNEQFF. The CDR3 nucleotides are TGTGCCAGCAGGCGGGGGGCCTCCAATGAGCAGTTCTTC.